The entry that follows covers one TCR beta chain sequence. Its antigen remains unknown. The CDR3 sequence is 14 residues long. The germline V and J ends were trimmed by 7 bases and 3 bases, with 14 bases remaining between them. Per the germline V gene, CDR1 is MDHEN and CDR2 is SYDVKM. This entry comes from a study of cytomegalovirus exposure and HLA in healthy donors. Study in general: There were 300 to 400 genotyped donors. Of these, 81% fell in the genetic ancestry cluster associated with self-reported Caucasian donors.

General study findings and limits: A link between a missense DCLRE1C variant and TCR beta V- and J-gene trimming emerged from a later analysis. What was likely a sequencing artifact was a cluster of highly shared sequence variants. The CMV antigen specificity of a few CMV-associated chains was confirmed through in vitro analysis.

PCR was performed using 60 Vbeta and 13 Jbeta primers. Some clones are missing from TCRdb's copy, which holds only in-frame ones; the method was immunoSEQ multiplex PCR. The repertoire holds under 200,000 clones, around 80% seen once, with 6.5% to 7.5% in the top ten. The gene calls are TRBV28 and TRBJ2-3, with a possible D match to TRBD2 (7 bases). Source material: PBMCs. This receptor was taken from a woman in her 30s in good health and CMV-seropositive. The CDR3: CASTGGLGTDTQYF. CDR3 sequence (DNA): TGTGCCAGCACCGGGGGGCTGGGAACAGATACGCAGTATTTT.